This T cell receptor beta chain emerged from a study of blood T cell repertoires in COVID-19. Study details: Researchers got acute and convalescent COVID-19 samples from the United States, Italy and Spain. From T cells, B-cell-depleted T cells, or PBMCs came the material, which was cDNA or gDNA.

J was trimmed by 2 bases and V by 5 bases; bases with no gene match: 8. CDR3 length: 17 residues. Germline lookup yields CDR1 MNHEY and CDR2 SVGEGT. This clone appeared a single time. Authors' processing steps: Estimated nucleated cell counts came from reference gene primer amplification. Measured with immunoSEQ multiplex PCR; TCRdb has only the in-frame clones, and not every one. The DNA gave D and trimming, while V, J and clone size come from that table. The table has tens of thousands of clones, approximately 78% seen once. Material: peripheral blood. The sequence was obtained from a human donor in a cohort sampled during active COVID-19. The genes are TRBV6-2 or TRBV6-3 and TRBJ2-3, with 12 bases that match TRBD2. As DNA, the CDR3 is TGTGCCAGCAGTACCCTTTGGACTAGCGGGGTCACAGATACGCAGTATTTT. Residues: CASSTLWTSGVTDTQYF.